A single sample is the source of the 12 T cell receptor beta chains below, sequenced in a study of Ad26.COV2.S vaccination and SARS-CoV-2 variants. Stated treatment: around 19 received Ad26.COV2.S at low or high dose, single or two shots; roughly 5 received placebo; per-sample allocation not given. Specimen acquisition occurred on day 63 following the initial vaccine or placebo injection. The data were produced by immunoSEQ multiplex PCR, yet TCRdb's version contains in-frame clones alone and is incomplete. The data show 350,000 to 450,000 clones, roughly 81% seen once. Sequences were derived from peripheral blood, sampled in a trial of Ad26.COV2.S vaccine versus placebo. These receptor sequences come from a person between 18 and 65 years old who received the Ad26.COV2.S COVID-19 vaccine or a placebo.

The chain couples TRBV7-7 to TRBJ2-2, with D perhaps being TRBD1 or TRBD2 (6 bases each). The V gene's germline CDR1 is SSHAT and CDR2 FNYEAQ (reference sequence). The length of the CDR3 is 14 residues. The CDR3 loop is CASGKSGATGELFF. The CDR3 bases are TGTGCTAGCGGCAAATCAGGGGCCACCGGGGAGCTGTTTTTT.

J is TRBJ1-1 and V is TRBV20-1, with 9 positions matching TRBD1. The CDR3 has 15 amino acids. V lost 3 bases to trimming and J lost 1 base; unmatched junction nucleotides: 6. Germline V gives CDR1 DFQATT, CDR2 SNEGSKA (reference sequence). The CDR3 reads CSASHPGQGNTEAFF. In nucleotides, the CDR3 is TGCAGTGCTAGTCATCCGGGACAGGGGAACACTGAAGCTTTCTTT.

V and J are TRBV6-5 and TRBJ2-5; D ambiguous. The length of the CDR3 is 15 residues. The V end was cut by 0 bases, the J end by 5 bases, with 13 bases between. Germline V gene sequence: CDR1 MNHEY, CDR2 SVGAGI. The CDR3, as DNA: TGTGCCAGCAGTTACTCGCGCCAGAGTCTGGAGACCCAGTACTTC. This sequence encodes CASSYSRQSLETQYF.

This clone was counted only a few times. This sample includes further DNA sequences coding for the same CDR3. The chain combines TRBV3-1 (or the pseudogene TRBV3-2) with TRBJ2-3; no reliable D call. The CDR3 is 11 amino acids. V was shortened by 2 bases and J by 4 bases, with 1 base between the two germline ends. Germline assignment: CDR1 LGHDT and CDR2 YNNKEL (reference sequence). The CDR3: CASSQSDTQYF. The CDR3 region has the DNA TGTGCCAGCAGCCAATCAGATACGCAGTATTTT.

DNA of the CDR3: TGTGCCAGCAGTTACTCGATCGCAGGGGTTGGCTACGAGCAGTACTTC. Its translation is CASSYSIAGVGYEQYF. The rearrangement joins TRBV6-5 to TRBJ2-7; tentative D call: TRBD1 (6 bases). The CDR3 runs to 16 residues. The V gene's germline CDR1 is MNHEY and CDR2 SVGAGI. V was trimmed by 0 bases and J by 3 bases, leaving 15 bases between them.

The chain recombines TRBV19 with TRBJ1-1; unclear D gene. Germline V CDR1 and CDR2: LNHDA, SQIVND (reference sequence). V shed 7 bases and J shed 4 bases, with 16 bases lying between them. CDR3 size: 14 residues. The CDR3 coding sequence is TGTGCCAGTATTCCGACCTTACGGGGCACTGAAGCTTTCTTT. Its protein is CASIPTLRGTEAFF.

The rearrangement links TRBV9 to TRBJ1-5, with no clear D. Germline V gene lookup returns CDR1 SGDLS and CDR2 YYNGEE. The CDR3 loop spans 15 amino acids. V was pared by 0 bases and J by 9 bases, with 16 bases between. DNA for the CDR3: TGTGCCAGCAGCGTAGCTGATTCGGGAGGCGGGCCCCAGCATTTT. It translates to CASSVADSGGGPQHF.

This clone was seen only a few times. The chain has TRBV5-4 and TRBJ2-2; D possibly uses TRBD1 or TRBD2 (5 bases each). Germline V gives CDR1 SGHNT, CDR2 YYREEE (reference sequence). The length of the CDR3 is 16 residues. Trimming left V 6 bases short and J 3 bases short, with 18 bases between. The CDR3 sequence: CASTPGAVLDTGELFF. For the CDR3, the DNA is TGTGCCAGCACCCCCGGGGCAGTTTTAGACACCGGGGAGCTGTTTTTT.

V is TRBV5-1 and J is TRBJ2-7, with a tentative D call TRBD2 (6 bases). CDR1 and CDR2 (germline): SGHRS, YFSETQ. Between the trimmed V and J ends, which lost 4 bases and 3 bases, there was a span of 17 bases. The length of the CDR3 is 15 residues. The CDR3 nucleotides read TGCGCCAGCAGCGGTGGGGACTTACGCCTCTACGAGCAGTACTTC. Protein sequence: CASSGGDLRLYEQYF.

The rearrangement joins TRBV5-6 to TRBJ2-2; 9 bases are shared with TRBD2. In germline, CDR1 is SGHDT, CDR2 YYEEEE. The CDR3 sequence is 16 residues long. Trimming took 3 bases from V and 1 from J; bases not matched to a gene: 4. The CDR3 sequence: CASSSLAGRNTGELFF. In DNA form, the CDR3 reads TGTGCCAGCAGCTCTCTAGCGGGAAGGAACACCGGGGAGCTGTTTTTT. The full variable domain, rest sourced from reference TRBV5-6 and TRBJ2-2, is DAGVTQSPTHLIKTRGQQVTLRCSPKSGHDTVSWYQQALGQGPQFIFQYYEEEERQRGNFPDRFSGHQFPNYSSELNVNALLLGDSALYLCASSSLAGRNTGELFFGEGSRLTVL.

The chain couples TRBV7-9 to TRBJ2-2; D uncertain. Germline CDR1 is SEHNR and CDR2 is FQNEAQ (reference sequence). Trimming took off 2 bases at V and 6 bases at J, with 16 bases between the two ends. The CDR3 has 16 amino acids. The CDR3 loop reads CASSLRGHPRAGELFF. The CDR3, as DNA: TGTGCCAGCAGCTTAAGAGGCCACCCTAGGGCCGGGGAGCTGTTTTTT.

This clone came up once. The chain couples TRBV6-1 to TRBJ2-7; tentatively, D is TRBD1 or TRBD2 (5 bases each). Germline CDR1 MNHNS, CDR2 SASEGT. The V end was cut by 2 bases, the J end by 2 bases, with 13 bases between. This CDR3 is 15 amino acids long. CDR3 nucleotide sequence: TGTGCCAGCAGTGAAACCGGGACCGCAACCTACGAGCAGTACTTC. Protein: CASSETGTATYEQYF.